This is a list of T cell receptor beta chains from one sample in a study of T cell repertoires in cytomegalovirus infection. No antigen has been identified for these receptors. MiXCR was run by TCRdb on the reads, yielding one entry per CDR3 protein. The sample carries about half a million distinct CDR3 sequences, 30% to 40% recorded once. The sequencing here drew on cultured PBMCs, taken from culture after CMV antigen stimulation. The origin of the receptors is a human donor in good health (CMV status not recorded). Some clones in this sample may be carry-over from other donors' samples. CDR3s include the opening cysteine and the closing phenylalanine or tryptophan. The D gene is left open where the match is weak.

j_gene	v_gene	len	d_gene	CDR3aa
TRBJ2-1	TRBV6-5	19	TRBD2	CASSYSDRGLAGGYNEQFF
TRBJ2-5	TRBV29-1	11	TRBD1	CSATGGETQYF
TRBJ1-5	TRBV6-2/TRBV6-3	16	.	CASSYSRGVNGQPQHF
TRBJ2-4	TRBV5-4	15	.	CASSLGGSAKNIQYF
TRBJ2-3	TRBV7-2	14	.	CATTRSPGPDTQYF
TRBJ2-1	TRBV7-6	17	TRBD2	CASSSPTSGSYLDEQFF
TRBJ2-3	TRBV28	16	.	CASSFMSGVGTDTQYF
TRBJ1-1	TRBV7-6	12	.	CASSHGGAGAFF
TRBJ2-1	TRBV7-2	17	TRBD2	CASSSPSGTSGRNEQFF
TRBJ1-1	TRBV7-2	15	TRBD1	CASSTRTGTNTEAFF
TRBJ1-5	TRBV19	17	.	CASSIDLGGRINQPQHF
TRBJ2-4	TRBV6-2/TRBV6-3	17	.	CASSYSIRILAKNIQYF
TRBJ2-3	TRBV4-2	16	TRBD2	CASSQPLAGSTDTQYF
TRBJ1-1	TRBV7-2	14	.	CASSWASRLAEAFF
TRBJ2-1	TRBV7-9	14	.	CASSLAPPLDEQFF
TRBJ1-2	TRBV14	15	.	CASSQEGGFNYGYTF
TRBJ1-5	TRBV6-6	15	.	CASRGGGGSNQPQHF
TRBJ2-3	TRBV20-1	13	.	CSAAGGGPDTQYF
TRBJ2-2	TRBV20-1	16	TRBD2	CSATDSGRGDTGELFF
TRBJ1-2	TRBV30	14	.	CAWSVPQSFYGYTF
TRBJ2-2	TRBV19	15	TRBD2	CASSIVSGSVGELFF
TRBJ1-2	TRBV28	13	.	CASSLPGNYGYTF
TRBJ1-5	TRBV30	15	TRBD1	CAWTQGEDRSQPQHF
TRBJ2-7	TRBV28	14	TRBD1	CASSLGTAPYEQYF
TRBJ2-2	TRBV12-3/TRBV12-4	15	TRBD1	CASSYRTGGTGELFF
TRBJ1-1	TRBV27	13	.	CASSLAHTAEAFF
TRBJ2-7	TRBV5-4	13	.	CASSLRGGYEQYF
TRBJ1-1	TRBV6-2/TRBV6-3	12	TRBD1	CASSRGQTEAFF
TRBJ2-1	TRBV7-8	17	TRBD2	CASTVAEGLAGEGEQFF
TRBJ1-5	TRBV27	13	.	CASSWGRDQPQHF
TRBJ1-1	TRBV6-5	15	.	CASRPSGGLGTEAFF
TRBJ2-3	TRBV19	15	TRBD2	CASSGLAASTDTQYF
TRBJ2-7	TRBV12-3/TRBV12-4	15	TRBD1	CASSLGGQGGYEQYF
TRBJ1-3	TRBV14	16	TRBD1	CASSRTGGGSGNTIYF
TRBJ2-3	TRBV15	15	TRBD2	CATSAAGGKTDTQYF
TRBJ2-1	TRBV7-2	16	TRBD2	CASSSTGTSGYNEQFF
TRBJ2-5	TRBV12-3/TRBV12-4	13	.	CASSVGPQETQYF
TRBJ1-6	TRBV20-1	14	TRBD1	CSATRDSLNSPLHF
TRBJ2-3	TRBV11-1	16	TRBD2	CASGWGASGNTDTQYF
TRBJ2-1	TRBV7-6	15	.	CASSFDTSSYNEQFF
TRBJ2-3	TRBV27	15	TRBD2	CASSLISGGTDTQYF
TRBJ1-3	TRBV9	16	TRBD1	CASSPRDRRSGNTIYF
TRBJ2-2	TRBV7-6	16	.	CASSLLAGTNTGELFF
TRBJ1-2	TRBV20-1	13	TRBD1	CSARPSDRDGYTF
TRBJ2-5	TRBV7-2	12	.	CASSTVRGTQYF
TRBJ2-1	TRBV19	17	.	CASSGSSGGSSYNEQFF
TRBJ1-5	TRBV12-3/TRBV12-4	16	.	CASKAGSYWSNQPQHF
TRBJ2-1	TRBV20-1	13	TRBD2	CSAAGLAGSEQFF
TRBJ1-4	TRBV7-9	15	.	CASSSQDSWGEKLFF
TRBJ1-1	TRBV5-4	14	.	CASGDGGLNTEAFF
TRBJ2-1	TRBV28	16	TRBD2	CASIGASGLQTNEQFF
TRBJ2-7	TRBV19	15	.	CASSISGLAFYEQYF
TRBJ2-7	TRBV5-4	13	TRBD1	CASTPTGGGEQYF
TRBJ2-7	TRBV7-2	13	TRBD1	CASSRDSSFEQYF
TRBJ2-3	TRBV20-1	14	.	CSARDSSGTDTQYF
TRBJ2-3	TRBV7-2	14	.	CASSVIGSTDTQYF
TRBJ1-1	TRBV28	17	.	CASSLLTWGGSWTEAFF
TRBJ1-2	TRBV12-3/TRBV12-4	14	.	CASSFGGRDYGYTF
TRBJ1-1	TRBV5-3	15	.	CASSFTLEMNTEAFF